This entry lists 13 T cell receptor beta chains sequenced from one sample in a study of T cell repertoires in cytomegalovirus infection. TCRdb fed the reads into MiXCR, producing one record per CDR3 protein. Here the sample spans roughly 310,000 distinct CDR3 sequences, about 28% being singletons. The antigens these receptors bind are not known. The material was cultured PBMCs, obtained from culture after CMV antigen stimulation. The receptors shown here come from a human donor in good health (CMV status not recorded). Some clones in this sample may be carry-over from other donors' samples.

This chain connects TRBV20-1 to TRBJ2-3; 8 bases align to TRBD2. Germline CDR1 is DFQATT and CDR2 is SNEGSKA (reference sequence). CDR3 length: 16 amino acids. V dropped 1 base and J dropped 1; count of bases not matched to a gene: 7. CDR3: CSARVAAGARTDTQYF. CDR3 nucleotide sequence: TGCAGTGCTAGAGTGGCAGCGGGGGCCCGCACAGATACGCAGTATTTT.

V and J are TRBV7-6 and TRBJ2-3, with 8 positions matching TRBD2. The V gene end was trimmed by 8 bases and the J gene end by 0 bases; junction bases not matched to a gene: 4. The CDR3 has 14 residues. Germline CDR1 SGHVS, CDR2 FNYEAQ. CDR3 nucleotides: TGTGCCAGCCTGGCGGGGGGTAGCACAGATACGCAGTATTTT. Its protein product is CASLAGGSTDTQYF.

The chain recombines TRBV7-3 with TRBJ2-3; 8 bases match TRBD2. This CDR3 has 16 residues. J lost 2 bases, V lost 5 bases, and 9 bases had no gene match. CDR1 is SGHTA and CDR2 is FQGTGA in the germline V gene. Written as DNA, the CDR3 is TGTGCCAGCAGCAAGACTATAGCGGGGTCCACAGATACGCAGTATTTT. It codes for CASSKTIAGSTDTQYF.

This clonotype came up a few times. The chain joins TRBV19 to TRBJ1-1; the D is unclear. V was cut by 5 bases and J by 1 base, with 14 bases left in between. The CDR3 consists of 15 residues. From germline, CDR1 is LNHDA and CDR2 SQIVND (reference sequence). The CDR3 protein is CASSPGRAPNTEAFF. The CDR3, as DNA: TGTGCCAGTAGTCCCGGGAGGGCGCCGAACACTGAAGCTTTCTTT.

This chain connects TRBV20-1 to TRBJ1-3; maybe TRBD1 (6 bases). The germline gives CDR1 DFQATT, CDR2 SNEGSKA (reference sequence). The CDR3 spans 14 residues. Deletions cut 0 bases from V and 5 bases from J, with 11 bases between. DNA for the CDR3: TGCAGTGCTAGAGATCGCAGGGGAAGAAACACCATATATTTT. Amino acid sequence: CSARDRRGRNTIYF.

Written as DNA, the CDR3 is TGCGCCAGCAGCCATTCCGGGGCGGGAGAAAAACTGTTTTTT. Amino acid sequence: CASSHSGAGEKLFF. The gene calls are TRBV4-1 and TRBJ1-4, with a tentative D call TRBD1 (5 bases). Between the trimmed V and J ends, which lost 3 bases and 8 bases, there was a span of 13 bases. Looked up from germline, CDR1 is MGHRA and CDR2 is YSYEKL. This CDR3 has 14 amino acids.

The chain's CDR3 is CSARDKGNYGYTF. The DNA for the CDR3 is TGCAGTGCTAGAGATAAAGGGAACTATGGCTACACCTTC. V and J are TRBV20-1 and TRBJ1-2; D unresolved. The CDR3 contains 13 residues. Germline CDR1 and CDR2: DFQATT and SNEGSKA (reference sequence). V lost 0 bases to trimming and J lost 2 bases, with 7 bases between them.

This clonotype showed up just a few times. CDR3 coding DNA: TGTGCCAGCAGGTACTCTGGGGCCAACGTCCTGACTTTC. The encoded protein is CASRYSGANVLTF. J is TRBJ2-6 and V is TRBV12-3 or TRBV12-4; D remains ambiguous. The length of the CDR3 is 13 residues. Between the trimmed V and J ends, which lost 6 bases and 0 bases, there was a span of 3 bases.

A few counts support this clonotype. This chain joins TRBV14 and TRBJ2-2; D remains unclear. This CDR3 has 14 amino acids. Germline-derived CDR1 and CDR2 are SGHDN and FVKESK. The V end was cut by 0 bases, the J end by 2 bases, with 4 bases between. The CDR3 loop reads CASSQDLNTGELFF. The CDR3, as DNA: TGTGCCAGCAGCCAAGATCTAAACACCGGGGAGCTGTTTTTT.

In this sample, this clonotype turned up a few times. The CDR3 reads CASSYGLAGVYNEQFF. The CDR3 DNA reads TGTGCCAGCAGCTATGGACTAGCGGGAGTTTACAATGAGCAGTTCTTC. The chain has TRBV7-2 and TRBJ2-1; TRBD2 agrees at 13 bases. V trimming: 4 bases; J trimming: 4 bases; junction bases outside the gene matches: 4. CDR1 SGHTA and CDR2 FQGNSA come from the germline V gene. This CDR3 has 16 residues.

This clonotype was counted a few times. The chain recombines TRBV2 with TRBJ2-7; 9 bases align to TRBD1. The V and J ends lost 5 bases and 4 bases, in that order; junction bases with no gene match: 6. Germline CDR1 is SNHLY and CDR2 is FYNNEI. This CDR3 is 14 amino acids long. The CDR3 nucleotides are TGTGCCAGCAGTCAATACAGGGGGCCATACGAGCAGTACTTC. Translation gives CASSQYRGPYEQYF. Complete variable domain (other parts from reference TRBV2 and TRBJ2-7): EPEVTQTPSHQVTQMGQEVILRCVPISNHLYFYWYRQILGQKVEFLVSFYNNEISEKSEIFDDQFSVERPDGSNFTLKIRSTKLEDSAMYFCASSQYRGPYEQYFGPGTRLTVT.

This rearrangement joins TRBV7-3 to TRBJ1-1; 7 bases line up with TRBD1. The CDR3 is 13 residues long. Germline-derived CDR1 and CDR2 are SGHTA and FQGTGA. V shed 0 bases and J 7 bases; nucleotides not matched to a gene: 2. The CDR3 loop reads CASSLTDRHEAFF. Here the CDR3 DNA reads TGTGCCAGCAGCTTAACGGACAGGCATGAAGCTTTCTTT.

The chain uses TRBV6-1 and TRBJ1-6; unclear D gene. Germline V gene lookup returns CDR1 MNHNS and CDR2 SASEGT. This CDR3 has 14 residues. Here the CDR3 DNA reads TGTGTTACGCAGGCCTGGCGGGGATCGACACCCCTCCACTTT. The encoded protein is CVTQAWRGSTPLHF.